This T cell receptor (beta chain) appears in the sequencing data of a study of cytomegalovirus exposure and HLA in healthy donors. V dropped 6 bases and J dropped 7 bases, with 19 bases sitting between them. The V gene's germline CDR1 is MNHEY and CDR2 SVGAGI. The CDR3 spans 14 residues. On this clone itself: What it recognizes is unknown.

This PCR relied on a set of 60 Vbeta primers and 13 Jbeta primers. Method: immunoSEQ multiplex PCR; TCRdb's copy keeps in-frame clones and lacks some. The table has fewer than 200,000 clones, 75% to 85% seen once. General study results and limits: In a later analysis, DRB1 alleles had the most associated TCRs; HLA-C alleles the fewest. Clonal expansion was found to be greater in HLA-associated TCR beta chains than in equally common others in a later analysis.

The sequence was collected from a male donor in good health and CMV-seropositive. Sequences were obtained from PBMCs. The chain joins TRBV6-5 to TRBJ2-7; the D gene is possibly TRBD1 (5 bases). The CDR3 loop reads CASSPSVRVTEQYF. For the CDR3, the DNA is TGTGCCAGCAGCCCGAGTGTCAGGGTCACAGAGCAGTACTTC.